This T cell receptor (beta chain) was sequenced for a study of beta chain features in type 1 diabetes. The length of the CDR3 is 15 residues. In germline, CDR1 is SGHDT, CDR2 YYEEEE. The V end lost 0 bases, the J end lost 7 bases, and 14 bases lay between the germline ends. Turning to this clone: Its specificity is unknown.

The authors reverse transcribed all of the isolated RNA, so sequencing captured expressed TCRB transcripts. Only in-frame clones appear in the TCRdb table, and some are missing; sequencing was by immunoSEQ multiplex PCR. This sample has around 400,000 clones, with roughly 12% found just once. Whole-study findings and limits: For Type 1 diabetes patients, all four CD4+ subsets carried TCRB CDR3s that were moderately but significantly shorter.

The TCR was taken from a young man in good health. The sample was naive CD4+ T cells from blood. The chain combines TRBV5-6 with TRBJ1-5, with TRBD1 as a possible D gene (6 bases). The CDR3 loop is CASSLGPDSLQPQHF. CDR3 DNA: TGTGCCAGCAGCTTGGGGCCGGACAGCTTGCAGCCCCAGCATTTT.